This is a list of T cell receptor beta chains from one sample in a study of T cell clones after liver transplantation. Assay used: immunoSEQ multiplex PCR; TCRdb lists only in-frame clones, some missing. The table lists around 51,000 clones, 86% of them singletons, with 13% to 15% in the top ten. The material sequenced was CD8+ T cells from blood, taken 12 months after liver transplant. These TCRs come from a human patient who received a liver transplant. Some T cells may arise from the graft donor. CDR3s include the opening cysteine and the closing phenylalanine or tryptophan. The D gene is left open where the match is weak. Expanded clones get a size class; other rows say once, few or many, or leave the size out.

CDR3nt | CDR3aa | j_gene | d_gene | v_gene | abundance
TGTGCCAGCCGGAGTACACTCTACAATGAGCAGTTCTTC | CASRSTLYNEQFF | TRBJ2-1 | NA | TRBV7-2 | NA
TGTGCCAGCAGTCTCCGGCCCCCCAGGGGGCAGTTCTTC | CASSLRPPRGQFF | TRBJ2-1 | NA | TRBV27 | NA
TGTGCCAGCAGTCCAGGCCTGGGCCAACGGGGCGAGCAGTACTTC | CASSPGLGQRGEQYF | TRBJ2-7 | NA | TRBV28 | NA
TGTGCCAGTAGTATACCGGGGGGCACTGAAGCTTTCTTT | CASSIPGGTEAFF | TRBJ1-1 | NA | TRBV19 | once
TGTGCCATCCGTTGGCCGGACAGAAACTATGGCTACACCTTC | CAIRWPDRNYGYTF | TRBJ1-2 | NA | TRBV10-3 | few
TGTGCCAGCAGCTTTGCAGGGGAGGCTACTGAAGCTTTCTTT | CASSFAGEATEAFF | TRBJ1-1 | NA | TRBV7-9 | NA
TGTGCCAGCAGCTTAGACACGCAGTATTTT | CASSLDTQYF | TRBJ2-3 | NA | TRBV7-9 | NA
TGCGCCAGCAGCCAATGGGGGACTAGCGGGATAGAGACCCAGTACTTC | CASSQWGTSGIETQYF | TRBJ2-5 | TRBD2 | TRBV4-1 | NA
TGTGCCAGCAGCGCTGGACAGGGGGAGGCAGATACGCAGTATTTT | CASSAGQGEADTQYF | TRBJ2-3 | TRBD1 | TRBV11-2 | NA
TGTGCCGTAATATTATACCAACAGGGCACTGAAGCTTTCTTT | CAVILYQQGTEAFF | TRBJ1-1 | NA | TRBV6-1 | NA
TGTGCCACCAGCAAAGACAGGGCCCCCCTGGCGGGGTGGTACTTC | CATSKDRAPLAGWYF | TRBJ2-7 | NA | TRBV15 | NA
TGTGCCAGCAGTTTAAGGGGGGCCTACGAGCAGTACTTC | CASSLRGAYEQYF | TRBJ2-7 | NA | TRBV27 | NA
TGTGCCAGCAGTTTAGGGCTGGCCGGGGAGCTGTTTTTT | CASSLGLAGELFF | TRBJ2-2 | NA | TRBV27 | NA
TGTGCCAGTAGTATGTACGAGGGAGAGGAAGCGAAACTGTTTTTT | CASSMYEGEEAKLFF | TRBJ1-4 | NA | TRBV19 | NA
TGTGCCAGCAGTGAGGGGCGGGAGTGGGAAGATACGCAGTATTTT | CASSEGREWEDTQYF | TRBJ2-3 | TRBD2 | TRBV6-1 | NA
TGTGCCAGCAGTTTGGCAGGTTGGACTGAAGCTTTCTTT | CASSLAGWTEAFF | TRBJ1-1 | NA | TRBV27 | NA
TGTGCCAGCAGTCCCCCCAGGGGGCCGGGGGAGACCCAGTACTTC | CASSPPRGPGETQYF | TRBJ2-5 | TRBD1 | TRBV27 | NA
TGTGCTAGTAGTAACGGGCAGGGTATGATTAGCAATCAGCCCCAGCATTTT | CASSNGQGMISNQPQHF | TRBJ1-5 | NA | TRBV19 | NA
TGTGCCATCAGTGGGGAGGGGACTAGCGGTACAGATACGCAGTATTTT | CAISGEGTSGTDTQYF | TRBJ2-3 | TRBD2 | TRBV10-3 | NA
TGTGCCAGCAGCCCCTCTAACGGGAGGGCCATTGATGAGCAGTTCTTC | CASSPSNGRAIDEQFF | TRBJ2-1 | TRBD2 | TRBV11-2 | NA
TGTGCCAGCAACGGACAGGGGTTAAGTGGCTACACCTTC | CASNGQGLSGYTF | TRBJ1-2 | TRBD1 | TRBV5-5 | NA
TGTGCCATCAGTGACGCCGACAGGGGGTCAAATCAGCCCCAGCATTTT | CAISDADRGSNQPQHF | TRBJ1-5 | TRBD1 | TRBV10-3 | NA
TGTGCCAGCAGCCCGCAGGCCGTTTTGGACACTGAAGCTTTCTTT | CASSPQAVLDTEAFF | TRBJ1-1 | NA | TRBV7-2 | NA
TGTGCCAGCAGGTATGACAGGGACTACGAGCAGTACTTC | CASRYDRDYEQYF | TRBJ2-7 | TRBD1 | TRBV6-1 | NA
TGTGCCAGCAGTCCCCGGGTCGAGGGCGGGGAGCTGTTTTTT | CASSPRVEGGELFF | TRBJ2-2 | NA | TRBV28 | once
TGTGCCAGCAGTTCCTCACAGACAGGAGGAAACTATGGCTACACCTTC | CASSSSQTGGNYGYTF | TRBJ1-2 | NA | TRBV28 | NA
TGCGCCAGCAGAAGAGGGGAATCTAGCACAGATACGCAGTATTTT | CASRRGESSTDTQYF | TRBJ2-3 | NA | TRBV10-1 | NA
TGTGCCAGCAGCTGGGGAGGGGGTTCCACTGAAGCTTTCTTT | CASSWGGGSTEAFF | TRBJ1-1 | NA | TRBV7-6 | once
TGTGCCACCTCGGGGGGGAGTGTGGAAGCTTTCTTT | CATSGGSVEAFF | TRBJ1-1 | NA | TRBV18 | NA
TGTGCCAGCAGCTTGGGGGTAGCTGCTACGCTTGGCCATGAGCAGTTCTTC | CASSLGVAATLGHEQFF | TRBJ2-1 | NA | TRBV7-8 | NA
TGTGCCAGCAGTGAATACGCCCGCCAGCCCCAGCATTTT | CASSEYARQPQHF | TRBJ1-5 | NA | TRBV2 | NA
TGTGCCAGCAGTTTAAGGCGGGAGGACCCCTACGAGCAGTACTTC | CASSLRREDPYEQYF | TRBJ2-7 | TRBD2 | TRBV27 | once
TGTGCCAGCAGCTTAGGGGGCGCCTCCCAGTACTTC | CASSLGGASQYF | TRBJ2-5 | NA | TRBV13 | NA
TGTGCCAGCAGTTCAGGACAGACCTGGAAAGAAGCTTTCTTT | CASSSGQTWKEAFF | TRBJ1-1 | NA | TRBV6-5 | NA
TGTGCCAGCAGCTTGACCCTTACAGGGTCCCCCGGGATGGACGAGCAGTACTTC | CASSLTLTGSPGMDEQYF | TRBJ2-7 | NA | TRBV5-5 | NA
TGCAGCGCTCACAGGGAGGAGGCCTATGGCTACACCTTC | CSAHREEAYGYTF | TRBJ1-2 | NA | TRBV29-1 | NA
TGTGCCAGCAGCAAAAACTGGGGGGAGGCCCGGCGGGAGACCCAGTACTTC | CASSKNWGEARRETQYF | TRBJ2-5 | NA | TRBV11-2 | once
TGTGCCAGCAGCTTATTGGGCACAGATACGCAGTATTTT | CASSLLGTDTQYF | TRBJ2-3 | NA | TRBV13 | NA